The 14 T cell receptor beta chains below were found in one sample sequenced in a study of shared clonotypes between healthy human individuals. Repertoires were generated with immunoSEQ multiplex PCR, while TCRdb's copy carries only in-frame clones and drops some. The sample records some 200,000 clones, about 93% being singletons. The sequenced sample was naive CD4+ T cells sorted from blood. Subset meaning: CD45RA+ positively selected. The receptors were sampled from a woman in her 30s in good health.

This clone was observed once. The chain recombines TRBV15 with TRBJ2-1; D is undetermined. V gave up 4 bases and J gave up 7 bases, with 14 bases separating them. The CDR3 sequence is 14 residues long. Germline CDR1 is LNHNV and CDR2 is YYDKDF (reference sequence). CDR3 loop: CATSIGTPINEQFF. The CDR3 DNA reads as TGTGCCACCAGCATAGGAACTCCCATTAATGAGCAGTTCTTC.

The gene calls are TRBV11-1 and TRBJ1-1, with a possible D match to TRBD1 (6 bases). Trimming removed 1 base from V and 8 bases from J, with 20 bases in between. The CDR3 sequence is 16 residues long. The germline V gene encodes CDR1 SGHAT and CDR2 FQDESV (reference sequence). CDR3 DNA: TGTGCCAGCAGCTTAGTGGCCGGCAGGGGAAAAGGGGAAGCTTTCTTT. Protein: CASSLVAGRGKGEAFF.

The chain couples TRBV27 to TRBJ2-5; D is undetermined. Matching the DNA end better, TRBJ2-7 makes the J call doubtful. Germline values: CDR1 MNHEY, CDR2 SMNVEV (reference sequence). This CDR3 comprises 15 residues. DNA of the CDR3: TGTGCCAGCAGTTTAGTTCTCGCCCCGCGCTACGAGCAGTACTTC. Its protein is CASSLVLAPRYEQYF.

The chain carries TRBV5-1 and TRBJ2-2, with 7 bases matching TRBD2. Per germline, CDR1 SGHRS and CDR2 YFSETQ. The CDR3 runs to 13 residues. V was pared by 7 bases and J by 3 bases, with 3 bases of the junction left unmatched. The CDR3 bases are TGCGCCAGCGCGGCGGGAGACACCGGGGAGCTGTTTTTT. Its protein product is CASAAGDTGELFF.

This chain joins TRBV14 and TRBJ2-1, with 9 bases identical to TRBD2. The length of the CDR3 is 17 residues. The germline V gene encodes CDR1 SGHDN and CDR2 FVKESK. V dropped 4 bases and J dropped 7; count of bases not matched to a gene: 14. CDR3 bases: TGTGCCAGCAGCCTTTGGATAGCGGGAGCAGCAAGGAATGAGCAGTTCTTC. Protein product: CASSLWIAGAARNEQFF.

The chain recombines TRBV19 with TRBJ2-1, with 11 bases lining up with TRBD1. CDR3 length: 14 amino acids. Germline-derived CDR1 and CDR2 are LNHDA and SQIVND (reference sequence). After removal of 6 bases from V and 7 bases from J, the junction contained 5 bases not matched to a gene. Here the CDR3 reads CASSGTGGRNEQFF. The CDR3 DNA is TGTGCCAGTAGCGGGACAGGGGGTCGGAATGAGCAGTTCTTC.

This clone was detected a few times. The chain employs TRBV14 and TRBJ2-7; 9 bases line up with TRBD2. Germline CDR1 SGHDN, CDR2 FVKESK. Germline trimming cut 4 bases from V and 4 bases from J; bases unmatched to any gene: 8. The CDR3 totals 15 residues. Here the CDR3 DNA reads TGTGCCAGCAGCCCGAAGGGGCTAGCGGGGTACGAGCAGTACTTC. Amino acid sequence: CASSPKGLAGYEQYF.

J is TRBJ1-2 and V is TRBV18; D remains unclear. The length of the CDR3 is 15 residues. The V gene lost 0 bases and the J gene lost 8 bases, with 16 bases spanning the gap. The germline CDR1 and CDR2 sequences are KGHSH and LQKENI. The CDR3 loop reads CASSPPARGGQGYTF. The CDR3 DNA reads as TGTGCCAGCTCACCACCGGCACGGGGAGGGCAAGGCTACACCTTC.

The rearrangement joins TRBV2 to TRBJ2-2, with 9 nucleotides matching TRBD2. Germline assignment: CDR1 SNHLY and CDR2 FYNNEI. Trimming cost V 5 bases and J 6 bases; bases outside gene matches: 22. The CDR3 contains 20 residues. In DNA, the CDR3 is TGTGCCAGCAGTCACCCAAAACCGCTAGCGGGACCACGGCTCCCCGGGGAGCTGTTTTTT. Amino acid sequence: CASSHPKPLAGPRLPGELFF.

A word on this clone: The same CDR3 arises from other DNA sequences in this sample as well. This chain connects TRBV4-1 to TRBJ2-3; D call uncertain. CDR1 and CDR2 from the germline V gene are MGHRA and YSYEKL. The CDR3 sequence is 14 residues long. V was shortened by 1 base and J by 1 base, with 6 bases between the two germline ends. CDR3 protein: CASSQVPGTDTQYF. For the CDR3, the DNA is TGCGCCAGCAGCCAAGTCCCCGGCACAGATACGCAGTATTTT.

J is TRBJ2-7 and V is TRBV4-2; TRBD1 is a possible D gene (6 bases). The V gene's germline CDR1 is LGHNA and CDR2 YNFKEQ. Trimming removed 0 bases from V and 6 bases from J, with 15 bases in between. CDR3 size: 15 residues. This chain's CDR3 is CASSQETTGLSEQYF. The CDR3 region has the DNA TGTGCCAGCAGCCAAGAAACTACAGGGTTGAGCGAGCAGTACTTC.

This clone was seen only once. This chain's CDR3 is CASSVGPDRDQLGYEQYF. The CDR3 DNA is TGTGCCAGCAGCGTAGGTCCCGACAGGGACCAACTGGGCTACGAGCAGTACTTC. This chain uses TRBV9 with TRBJ2-5; TRBD1 matches 7 bases. With the DNA end fitting TRBJ2-7 better, the J assignment may be wrong. CDR3 length equals 18 residues. Germline V gene lookup returns CDR1 SGDLS and CDR2 YYNGEE.

The chain joins TRBV6-5 to TRBJ2-7, with D unresolved. CDR3 length: 13 residues. V shed 3 bases and J shed 1 base, with 7 bases lying between them. From germline, CDR1 is MNHEY and CDR2 SVGAGI. CDR3 in DNA: TGTGCCAGCAGTTATGGACCTTCCTACGAGCAGTACTTC. Its translation is CASSYGPSYEQYF.

The V gene is TRBV28, the J gene TRBJ1-5; 7 bases agree with TRBD1. The germline CDR1 and CDR2 sequences are MDHEN and SYDVKM. V was clipped by 6 bases and J by 3 bases; unmatched bases: 11. The CDR3 is 16 residues long. The CDR3 bases are TGTGCCAGCAGGACACAGGGGTCCGGGAACAATCAGCCCCAGCATTTT. Translated, it gives CASRTQGSGNNQPQHF. Looking up the rest from reference TRBV28 and TRBJ1-5 gives the full variable domain: DVKVTQSSRYLVKRTGEKVFLECVQDMDHENMFWYRQDPGLGLRLIYFSYDVKMKEKGDIPEGYSVSREKKERFSLILESASTNQTSMYLCASRTQGSGNNQPQHFGDGTRLSIL.